This TCR beta chain is from a study of shared clonotypes between healthy human individuals. Background on the study: The composition of the donors was a couple of women and three men aged 18 to 49.

The CDR3 length is 16 residues. With 5 bases clipped from V and 5 bases from J, the junction kept 12 bases outside the gene matches. Germline V lookup: CDR1 SGHVS, CDR2 FQNEAQ. Study-level points and caveats: Sharing across four donors was seen in 4.5% to 5.5% of naive CD4 clonotypes. Non-shared clonotypes were found to have lower generation probabilities than the clonotypes that were shared by all four of the sorted-subset donors. Limited genetic and exposure-history diversity came from having few donors.

For this clone: The target antigen is unknown.

TCRdb keeps only in-frame clones here, not all; method: immunoSEQ multiplex PCR. In the table there are about a million clones, 60% to 80% of which are singletons. The material sequenced was memory CD4+ T cells sorted from blood. The subset: CD45RA-negative fraction. This clonotype was sampled from a man younger than 35 in good health. The chain is built from TRBV7-8 and TRBJ2-3; 8 bases are shared with TRBD2. Written as DNA, the CDR3 is TGTGCCAGCAGCACACGGCCTAGCGGGTTTCAAGATACGCAGTATTTT. Its translation: CASSTRPSGFQDTQYF.